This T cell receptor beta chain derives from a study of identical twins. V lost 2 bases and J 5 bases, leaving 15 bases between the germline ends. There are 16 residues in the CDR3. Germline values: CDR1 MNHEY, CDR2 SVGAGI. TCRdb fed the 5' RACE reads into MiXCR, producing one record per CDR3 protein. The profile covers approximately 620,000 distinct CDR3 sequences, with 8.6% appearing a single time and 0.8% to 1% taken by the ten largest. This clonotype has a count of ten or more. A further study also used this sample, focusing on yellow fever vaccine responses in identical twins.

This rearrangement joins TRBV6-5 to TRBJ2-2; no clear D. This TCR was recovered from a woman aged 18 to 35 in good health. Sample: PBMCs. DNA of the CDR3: TGTGCCAGCAGTTACACCCGCTCTCTTGAGACCGGGGAGCTGTTTTTT. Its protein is CASSYTRSLETGELFF.